This TCR beta chain was sequenced for a study of T cells in Graves' hyperthyroidism and ophthalmopathy. The study, taken as a whole, reports: Onset of ophthalmopathy came a median approximately 6.5 months after the model predicted it.

Of note for this clonotype: Its antigen is unknown.

Using RNA transcripts as the source, TCR beta CDR3 regions were amplified. Using the HTBI primer set, a first-round RT-PCR was run on the TCR CDR3. TCRdb recomputed calls from the multiplex PCR reads with MiXCR, one row per CDR3 protein. The table lists hundreds of thousands of distinct CDR3 sequences, 15% to 20% of them singletons. Trimming cost V 3 bases and J 0 bases, with 15 bases left between them. Germline values: CDR1 DFQATT, CDR2 SNEGSKA (reference sequence). This CDR3 spans 16 amino acids. J is TRBJ1-5 and V is TRBV20-1; D perhaps matches TRBD1 (6 bases). Sequencing input: blood. The source is a woman in her thirties with Graves' hyperthyroidism. The CDR3: CSARIPQGPSNQPQHF. CDR3 nucleotides: TGCAGTGCTAGGATACCACAGGGACCTAGCAATCAGCCCCAGCATTTT.